This T cell receptor (beta chain) was retrieved from a study of blood T cell repertoires in COVID-19. Across the whole study: T cells, B-cell-depleted T cells, or PBMCs supplied cDNA or gDNA.

Living in about two dozen US areas, the participants were between 18 and 89 years of age. Recovered status applied to Cohort 3 donors who had two consecutive negative PCRs. It also applied to those with clearance or with symptom resolution. CDR3 length equals 14 residues. Germline V CDR1 and CDR2: SGHTA, FQGTGA. The trim removed 5 bases at V and 10 bases at J, leaving 9 bases unmatched. Original processing methods: Using reference gene primer amplification, nucleated cell counts were estimated. The repertoire was sequenced with immunoSEQ multiplex PCR; TCRdb's copy has only in-frame clones and lacks some. V and J calls plus clone size are reproduced from that table; the DNA served to infer D and trimming. The table includes more than 150,000 clones, 75% to 85% detected once.

The receptor was isolated from a man aged 40-50 years who had recovered from COVID-19. V gene TRBV7-3 combines with J gene TRBJ2-1, with 9 bases fitting TRBD2. The sequencing input was PBMCs or T cells enriched from blood (not recorded which). CDR3 in amino acids: CASSPSLAGLEQFF. CDR3 nucleotide sequence: TGTGCCAGCAGCCCCAGTCTAGCGGGACTAGAGCAGTTCTTC.